This note documents a single TCR beta chain sequence. Its target is unknown. These data originate in a study of CD8+ T cells in alopecia areata. Study-level background: Tofacitinib was taken orally by treated patients, and the dose was 5 to 10 mg twice daily. Scalp area affected, as a percentage, set the severity score of treated patients.

Treatment: oral pan-JAK inhibitor, 5-10 mg twice daily. Peripheral blood and lesional scalp punch biopsies were taken from alopecia areata patients. cDNA reverse transcribed from extracted RNA served as the sequencing template. The protocol was immunoSEQ multiplex PCR, while the TCRdb copy is restricted to in-frame clones and leaves out a portion. The table includes about 190,000 clones, around 56% detected once. Findings of the study overall: With patients, TCR sharing proved less clear than in mice, a difference possibly related to HLA.

The CDR3 totals 13 residues. In germline, CDR1 is SGHNT, CDR2 YENEEA. The V and J ends lost 3 bases and 5 bases respectively, with 8 bases between them. The clonotype comes from a human donor with alopecia areata. This specimen was CD4+ T cells sorted from blood, taken at week 4, from a patient treated with tofacitinib. This chain joins TRBV11-3 and TRBJ2-1; a possible D gene is TRBD1 (6 bases). In DNA, the CDR3 is TGTGCCAGCAGCTTGGACAGCAACAATGAGCAGTTCTTC. Its translation: CASSLDSNNEQFF.